The 9 T cell receptor beta chains reported below all come from one sample, sequenced in a study of regulatory T cells in long-lasting Graves disease. Construction of TCR beta libraries relied on iRepertoire HTBI primers and on Arm-PCR targeting CDR3 regions. MiXCR, applied by TCRdb to the multiplex PCR reads, yields one record per CDR3 protein. The sample contains 700,000 or so distinct CDR3 sequences, around 30% of which appear only once. Described time point: persistent/refractory GD, antithyroid drugs over 5 years with positive TRAb. TCR sequences were obtained from RNA taken from PBMCs. The sequencing used peripheral blood mononuclear cells (PBMCs), collected when the disease was refractory, from a patient treated with antithyroid drugs. The receptors come from a female donor with Graves disease.

The V gene is TRBV5-1, the J gene TRBJ2-2; D gene ambiguous. Germline CDR1 SGHRS, CDR2 YFSETQ. The CDR3 has 17 amino acids. V lost 0 bases and J lost 3, with 15 bases in between. CDR3 in DNA: TGCGCCAGCAGCTTGGGAAGGCGAATAGTAGACACCGGGGAGCTGTTTTTT. It specifies CASSLGRRIVDTGELFF.

This chain joins TRBV12-3 or TRBV12-4 and TRBJ1-5, with D possibly TRBD1 on 6 matching bases. This CDR3 is 14 amino acids long. The V end lost 6 bases, the J end lost 4 bases, and 13 bases lay between the germline ends. CDR3 amino acids: CASSPDRLNQPQHF. DNA of the CDR3: TGTGCCAGCAGCCCTGACAGGCTTAATCAGCCCCAGCATTTT.

The sample holds many counts of this clonotype. The chain combines TRBV2 with TRBJ2-5; 10 bases map to TRBD1. V shed 6 bases and J 1 base; nucleotides not matched to a gene: 5. Germline-derived CDR1 and CDR2 are SNHLY and FYNNEI. The CDR3 spans 15 residues. DNA for the CDR3: TGTGCCAGCAGGCGGGACAGGGGAATCCAAGAGACCCAGTACTTC. Its translation: CASRRDRGIQETQYF.

The J gene is TRBJ2-7, the V gene TRBV10-3; 10 positions match TRBD2. Germline V lookup: CDR1 ENHRY, CDR2 SYGVKD. V gave up 4 bases and J gave up 7 bases; unmatched junction bases: 16. The CDR3 sequence is 17 residues long. As DNA, the CDR3 is TGTGCCATCAGTGGAGGACTAGCGGAGGGCCACCGGGGAGAGCAGTACTTC. Encoded protein: CAISGGLAEGHRGEQYF.

This clonotype was recorded many times. The chain joins TRBV28 to TRBJ1-1; 7 bases match TRBD1. CDR1 is MDHEN and CDR2 is SYDVKM in the germline V gene. This CDR3 is 15 amino acids long. The V segment lost 5 bases and the J segment 4 bases; nucleotides outside the gene matches: 10. CDR3 bases: TGTGCCAGCAGTCCCGAAGAGGGGGCAGTCACTGAAGCTTTCTTT. This translates into CASSPEEGAVTEAFF. Complete variable domain (other parts from reference TRBV28 and TRBJ1-1): DVKVTQSSRYLVKRTGEKVFLECVQDMDHENMFWYRQDPGLGLRLIYFSYDVKMKEKGDIPEGYSVSREKKERFSLILESASTNQTSMYLCASSPEEGAVTEAFFGQGTRLTVV.

The CDR3 region is CASSDPGQGFDSPLHF. The CDR3 DNA sequence: TGTGCCAGCAGTGACCCGGGACAGGGGTTTGATTCACCCCTCCACTTT. V is TRBV25-1 and J is TRBJ1-6, with 10 positions matching TRBD1. With V trimmed by 3 bases and J by 8 bases, 7 bases remained unmatched. The germline CDR1 and CDR2 sequences are MGHDK and SYGVNS. CDR3 length: 16 amino acids.

This chain uses TRBV9 with TRBJ1-2, with TRBD1 as a possible D gene (6 bases). CDR1 SGDLS and CDR2 YYNGEE come from the germline V gene. The V end lost 1 base, the J end lost 8 bases, and 18 bases lay between the germline ends. This CDR3 is 15 amino acids long. The chain's CDR3 is CASSVYPQGSGGYTF. For the CDR3, the DNA is TGTGCCAGCAGCGTATATCCCCAGGGGAGCGGAGGCTACACCTTC.

The genes are TRBV5-1 and TRBJ1-3; 7 bases align to TRBD1. This CDR3 has 16 amino acids. Germline lookup yields CDR1 SGHRS and CDR2 YFSETQ. V shed 4 bases and J 0 bases; nucleotides not matched to a gene: 7. The CDR3 sequence: CASSLGQSLSGNTIYF. CDR3 DNA: TGCGCCAGCAGCCTGGGACAGAGTCTCTCTGGAAACACCATATATTTT.

This clonotype has a handful of counts. The chain recombines TRBV20-1 with TRBJ2-1, with 12 bases that match TRBD2. The CDR3 totals 15 residues. The germline CDR1 and CDR2 sequences are DFQATT and SNEGSKA (reference sequence). The junction had 9 bases not matched to a gene; V was cut back by 6 bases and J by 6 bases. CDR3 bases: TGCAGTGCAGAACCGCCGGGACTAGCGGGCAATGAGCAGTTCTTC. Residues: CSAEPPGLAGNEQFF.